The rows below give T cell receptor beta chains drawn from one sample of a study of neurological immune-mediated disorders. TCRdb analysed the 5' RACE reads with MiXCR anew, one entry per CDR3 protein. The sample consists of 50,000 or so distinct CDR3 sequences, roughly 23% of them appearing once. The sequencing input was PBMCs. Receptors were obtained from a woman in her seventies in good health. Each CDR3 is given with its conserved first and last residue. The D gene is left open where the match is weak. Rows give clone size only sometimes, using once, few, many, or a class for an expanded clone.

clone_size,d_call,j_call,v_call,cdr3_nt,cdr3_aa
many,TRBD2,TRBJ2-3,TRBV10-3,TGTGCCATCACCTCAGGTGCGGGGGGCCACACAGATACGCAGTATTTT,CAITSGAGGHTDTQYF
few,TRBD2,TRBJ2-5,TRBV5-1,TGCGCCAGCAGCTTTGGTATGGGCGGGAGTTTAAAAGAGACCCAGTACTTC,CASSFGMGGSLKETQYF
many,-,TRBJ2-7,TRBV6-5,TGTGCCAGCAGCCTCCGCCCGCCAAGGAGCTCCTACGAGCAGTACTTC,CASSLRPPRSSYEQYF
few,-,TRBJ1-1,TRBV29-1,TGCAGCGTTGGGGTCGGGCCGTCTCAAGCTTTCTTT,CSVGVGPSQAFF
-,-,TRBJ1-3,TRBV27,TGTGCCAGCAGTGCCGGACAGAGAAACACCATATATTTT,CASSAGQRNTIYF
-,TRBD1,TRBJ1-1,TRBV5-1,TGCGCCAGCAGCCTCTCAACAGGGGGCACTGAAGCTTTCTTT,CASSLSTGGTEAFF
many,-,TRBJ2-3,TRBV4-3,TGCGCCAGCAGCCAAGAGGGGTGGGCGGCTACAGATACGCAGTATTTT,CASSQEGWAATDTQYF
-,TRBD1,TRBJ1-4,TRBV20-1,TGCAGTGCTAGAGATCCCCAGGGGGGTGAAAAACTGTTTTTT,CSARDPQGGEKLFF
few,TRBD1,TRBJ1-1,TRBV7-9,TGTGCCAGCAGTTTGACAGGGGAGGACACTGAAGCTTTCTTT,CASSLTGEDTEAFF
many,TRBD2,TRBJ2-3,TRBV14,TGTGCCAGCAGCGAGGGACTAGCGGACACAGATACGCAGTATTTT,CASSEGLADTDTQYF
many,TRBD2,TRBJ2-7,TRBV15,TGTGCCACCACCTCGAGCGGGACCGAACCCTACGAGCAGTACTTC,CATTSSGTEPYEQYF
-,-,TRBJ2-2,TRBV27,TGTGCCAGCAGACTCGGACAGACGACAACGAACACCGGGGAGCTGTTTTTT,CASRLGQTTTNTGELFF
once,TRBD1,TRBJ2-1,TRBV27,TGTGCCAGCAGTTTACCGGGACAGGGGCGGAATGAGCAGTTCTTC,CASSLPGQGRNEQFF
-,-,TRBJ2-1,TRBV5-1,TGCGCCAGCATAGGGTCCCAGGCCGGGAATGAGCAGTTCTTC,CASIGSQAGNEQFF
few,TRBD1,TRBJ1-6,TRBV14,TGTGCCAGCAGCCAAGTCAGGACAGGGATTTCACCCCTCCACTTT,CASSQVRTGISPLHF
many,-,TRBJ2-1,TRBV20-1,TGCAGTGCTAGCGGGAGTTCCCACAATGAGCAGTTCTTC,CSASGSSHNEQFF
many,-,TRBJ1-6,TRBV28,TGTGCCAGCACCGCCAGGGAAATAAATTCACCCCTCCACTTT,CASTAREINSPLHF
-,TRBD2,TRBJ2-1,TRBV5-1,TGCGCCAGCAGCACCCTCGCGGGGGCCTACAATGAGCAGTTCTTC,CASSTLAGAYNEQFF
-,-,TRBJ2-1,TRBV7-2,TGTGCCAGCAGCTTTGTCCAGTCATACAATGAGCAGTTCTTC,CASSFVQSYNEQFF
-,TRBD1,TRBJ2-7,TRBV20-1,TGCAGTGCTAGTTTTGGGGGGGACAGGGTCTACGAGCAGTACTTC,CSASFGGDRVYEQYF
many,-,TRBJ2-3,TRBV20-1,TGCAGTGCTAGATTTTTTATTTTCGGGGTGAATACGCAGTATTTT,CSARFFIFGVNTQYF
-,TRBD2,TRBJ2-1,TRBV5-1,TGCGCCAGCAGCGAAATAGCGGGGGCTTTCAATGAGCAGTTCTTC,CASSEIAGAFNEQFF
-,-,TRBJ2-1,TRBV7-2,TGTGCCAGCAGCTCGTCCCCCAGCGGCCACAATGAGCAGTTCTTC,CASSSSPSGHNEQFF
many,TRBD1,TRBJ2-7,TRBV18,TGTGCCAGCTCACCACGGACAGGGCCGGACGAGCAGTACTTC,CASSPRTGPDEQYF
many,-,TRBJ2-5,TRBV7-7,TGTGCCAGCAGCCAGAACCTCCAAGAGACCCAGTACTTC,CASSQNLQETQYF
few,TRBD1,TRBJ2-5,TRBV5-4,TGTGCCAGCAGTCGTGGGACAGCACAAGAGACCCAGTACTTC,CASSRGTAQETQYF
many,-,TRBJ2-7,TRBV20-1,TGCAGTGCTGGAAGGGACACTCCCTACGAGCAGTACTTC,CSAGRDTPYEQYF
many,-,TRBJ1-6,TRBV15,TGTGCCACCAGCAGGTTTGGAGGGGCCCAAAATAATTCACCCCTCCACTTT,CATSRFGGAQNNSPLHF
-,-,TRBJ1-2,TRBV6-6,TGTGCCAGCAGACACTTTACAGGGAATGGCTACACCTTC,CASRHFTGNGYTF
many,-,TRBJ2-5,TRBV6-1,TGTGCCAGCAGTGACAGGAGGGAGACCCAGTACTTC,CASSDRRETQYF
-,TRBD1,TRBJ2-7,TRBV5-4,TGTGCCAGCAGCCGAGGGGACAGTTTCAACAAGCAGTACTTC,CASSRGDSFNKQYF
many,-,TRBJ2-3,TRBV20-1,TGCAGTGCTAGAGGGGGGGCCACAGATACGCAGTATTTT,CSARGGATDTQYF
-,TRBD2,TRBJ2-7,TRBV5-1,TGCGCCAGCAGCAGGGGACTAGCGGGGACTGGGGCCTACGAGCAGTACTTC,CASSRGLAGTGAYEQYF
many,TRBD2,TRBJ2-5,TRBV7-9,TGTGCCAGCAGCGGCGGGACTAGCCGAGGGGCAGAGACCCAGTACTTC,CASSGGTSRGAETQYF
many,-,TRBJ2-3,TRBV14,TGTGCCAGCAGCCTCTACAGAGATACGCAGTATTTT,CASSLYRDTQYF
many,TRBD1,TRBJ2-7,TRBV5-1,TGCGCCAGCAGCTCGGGACAGGGCGTAATCTACGAGCAGTACTTC,CASSSGQGVIYEQYF
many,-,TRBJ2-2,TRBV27,TGTGCCACCAGTACCCACTTAGGCGGGGAGCTGTTTTTT,CATSTHLGGELFF
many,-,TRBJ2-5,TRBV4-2,TGTGCCAGCAGCCAAGATTTCGAAACGGAGACCCAGTACTTC,CASSQDFETETQYF
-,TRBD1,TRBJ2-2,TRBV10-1,TGCGCCAGCAGTGACGGACAGGGTGGAACCGGGGAGCTGTTTTTT,CASSDGQGGTGELFF
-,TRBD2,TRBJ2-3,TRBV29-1,TGCAGCGTTGAGGGGACTAGAGACACAGATACGCAGTATTTT,CSVEGTRDTDTQYF
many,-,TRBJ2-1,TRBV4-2,TGTGCCAGCAGCCAAGCTCTCGCCTACAATGAGCAGTTCTTC,CASSQALAYNEQFF
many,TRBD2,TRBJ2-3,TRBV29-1,TGCAGCGCCGGGACTAGCGGGAGCGGGGGAGATACGCAGTATTTT,CSAGTSGSGGDTQYF